This passage covers 32 T cell receptor beta chains from one sample sequenced in a study of shared clonotypes between healthy human individuals. TCRdb's copy holds only in-frame clones and misses some; the assay was immunoSEQ multiplex PCR. This table has about 1.5 million clones, approximately 96% appearing once. Sequencing used naive CD4+ T cells sorted from blood. Indicated subset: CD45RA+ positively selected. The receptors here all came from a man in his thirties or forties in good health.

The rearrangement joins TRBV5-4 to TRBJ2-3; TRBD2 matches 12 bases. The CDR3 sequence is 18 residues long. Germline assignment: CDR1 SGHNT and CDR2 YYREEE (reference sequence). After removal of 4 bases from V and 2 bases from J, the junction contained 11 bases not matched to a gene. CDR3 in DNA: TGTGCCAGCAGCCGTCGGACTAGCGGGAACCCTGCCACAGATACGCAGTATTTT. This translates into CASSRRTSGNPATDTQYF. Together with reference TRBV5-4 and TRBJ2-3, the CDR3 gives the full variable domain: ETGVTQSPTHLIKTRGQQVTLRCSSQSGHNTVSWYQQALGQGPQFIFQYYREEENGRGNFPPRFSGLQFPNYSSELNVNALELDDSALYLCASSRRTSGNPATDTQYFGPGTRLTVL.

This clone appeared a single time. The genes are TRBV10-1 and TRBJ2-7; 10 positions match TRBD1. CDR3 size: 14 residues. From germline, CDR1 is WNHNN and CDR2 SYGVQD (reference sequence). J gave up 6 bases and V 7 bases, and 9 bases lay outside the gene matches. The chain's CDR3 is CASNPGTGVREQYF. CDR3 sequence (DNA): TGCGCCAGCAACCCCGGGACAGGGGTACGCGAGCAGTACTTC.

The genes are TRBV4-3 and TRBJ2-1, with 8 nucleotides matching TRBD2. The germline CDR1 and CDR2 sequences are LGHNA and YSLEER. This CDR3 spans 18 amino acids. V was pared by 1 base and J by 0 bases, with 8 bases of the junction left unmatched. Written as DNA, the CDR3 is TGCGCCAGCAGCCAAGGACCGGGAGGGTCGAGCTCCTACAATGAGCAGTTCTTC. Its protein product is CASSQGPGGSSSYNEQFF.

The chain uses TRBV6-1 and TRBJ2-1; unclear D gene. Trimming removed 7 bases at V and 6 bases at J, with 7 bases between. CDR1 is MNHNS and CDR2 is SASEGT in the germline V gene. The CDR3 runs to 11 residues. The CDR3 here is CASMKINEQFF. The CDR3 DNA is TGTGCCAGCATGAAAATCAATGAGCAGTTCTTC.

The V call is TRBV5-4, the J call TRBJ2-7; a possible D gene is TRBD1 (6 bases). V lost 2 bases and J 4 bases, leaving 13 bases between the germline ends. The CDR3 length is 14 residues. Looked up from germline, CDR1 is SGHNT and CDR2 is YYREEE (reference sequence). The CDR3 DNA reads as TGTGCCAGCAGCTTAAAAAACAGGGATTACGAGCAGTACTTC. This translates into CASSLKNRDYEQYF.

This clone has only a few counts. This chain uses TRBV6-1 with TRBJ1-2; 9 bases fit TRBD1. The germline V gene has CDR1 MNHNS and CDR2 SASEGT. This CDR3 has 15 amino acids. The V segment lost 5 bases and the J segment 2 bases; nucleotides outside the gene matches: 6. CDR3 nucleotides: TGTGCCAGCAGTACTACGGGACAGGGAAACTATGGCTACACCTTC. Amino acid sequence: CASSTTGQGNYGYTF.

CDR3 in DNA: TGTGCCAGTAGCCCCAAGAATTATGGCTACACCTTC. Translating gives CASSPKNYGYTF. The rearrangement links TRBV19 to TRBJ1-2, with D unresolved. There are 12 residues in the CDR3. Germline loops: CDR1 LNHDA, CDR2 SQIVND (reference sequence). Trimming stripped 6 bases from V and 5 bases from J, with 10 bases between.

V usage is TRBV21-1 and J usage is TRBJ2-7. TRBV21-1 is an annotated pseudogene. The CDR3 extends over 15 amino acids. The CDR3 sequence: CASTLRPAWFYEQYF. The CDR3 coding sequence is TGTGCCAGCACCCTCCGCCCTGCCTGGTTTTACGAGCAGTACTTC.

This clone was recorded a few times. The genes are TRBV28 and TRBJ1-5; D gene unclear. The CDR3 is made up of 14 amino acids. CDR1 and CDR2 from the germline V gene are MDHEN and SYDVKM. V dropped 6 bases and J dropped 0 bases, with 9 bases sitting between them. The CDR3 protein is CASRPPGSNQPQHF. The CDR3 DNA follows: TGTGCCAGCAGGCCCCCCGGTAGCAATCAGCCCCAGCATTTT.

CDR3 nucleotide sequence: TGTGCCAGCAGTTTTCTCGGGGCGGGCGCCACTGAAGCTTTCTTT. Translation gives CASSFLGAGATEAFF. This sequence joins TRBV27 and TRBJ1-1, with D possibly being TRBD1 (5 bases). Germline V CDR1 and CDR2: MNHEY, SMNVEV (reference sequence). The V gene lost 3 bases and the J gene lost 4 bases, with 15 bases spanning the gap. This CDR3 has 15 residues.

The chain employs TRBV7-2 and TRBJ2-1; the match to TRBD2 covers 10 bases. The CDR3 has 16 residues. The germline gives CDR1 SGHTA, CDR2 FQGNSA. V dropped 3 bases and J dropped 9; count of bases not matched to a gene: 11. The CDR3 nucleotides read TGTGCCAGCAGCTTCTCCCCTAGCGGGAGTGTAGGTGAGCAGTTCTTC. Encoded protein: CASSFSPSGSVGEQFF.

The V gene is TRBV7-3, the J gene TRBJ2-2; 8 nucleotides line up with TRBD2. This CDR3 region has 17 residues. V lost 4 bases, J lost 0 bases, and 7 bases stayed unmatched. Per the germline V gene, CDR1 is SGHTA and CDR2 is FQGTGA. CDR3 coding DNA: TGTGCCAGCAGCTCCCGTACTAGCGGACCGAACACCGGGGAGCTGTTTTTT. Its translation: CASSSRTSGPNTGELFF.

This clone was counted once. V and J are TRBV6-1 and TRBJ2-5; D uncertain. Trimming pared 5 bases from V and 7 bases from J, leaving 14 bases between. The CDR3 is 13 amino acids. Germline loops: CDR1 MNHNS, CDR2 SASEGT. CDR3 sequence reads: CASSPLTLGTQYF. The CDR3 DNA sequence: TGTGCCAGCAGTCCCCTGACACTCGGGACCCAGTACTTC.

Concerning this clone: This specimen includes other DNA sequences encoding the same CDR3. The chain employs TRBV7-8 and TRBJ1-1; D gene ambiguous. CDR1 and CDR2 from the germline V gene are SGHVS and FQNEAQ. V lost 3 bases to trimming and J lost 1 base, with 6 bases between them. The CDR3 loop spans 13 amino acids. CDR3 bases: TGTGCCAGCAGCTTGCGGGAGAACACTGAAGCTTTCTTT. This translates into CASSLRENTEAFF.

The gene calls are TRBV9 and TRBJ2-3; D might be TRBD1 (6 bases). The V gene lost 3 bases and the J gene lost 5 bases, with 16 bases spanning the gap. The CDR3 has 15 residues. Germline V gene sequence: CDR1 SGDLS, CDR2 YYNGEE. CDR3 sequence: CASSARGRTQDTQYF. CDR3 nucleotides: TGTGCCAGCAGCGCCAGGGGAAGGACTCAAGATACGCAGTATTTT.

About this clone itself: The same CDR3 can be traced to other DNA sequences in this sample. The chain has TRBV7-2 and TRBJ2-1; maybe TRBD1 (5 bases). This CDR3 has 12 residues. In germline, CDR1 is SGHTA, CDR2 FQGNSA. V was clipped by 3 bases and J by 10 bases, with 10 bases between them. CDR3 coding DNA: TGTGCCAGCAGCTTCAGGGAAGGGGAGCAGTTCTTC. Its protein product is CASSFREGEQFF. The whole variable domain, filled in from reference TRBV7-2 and TRBJ2-1, reads GAGVSQSPSNKVTEKGKDVELRCDPISGHTALYWYRQSLGQGLEFLIYFQGNSAPDKSGLPSDRFSAERTGGSVSTLTIQRTQQEDSAVYLCASSFREGEQFFGPGTRLTVL.

The chain joins TRBV7-9 to TRBJ2-1, with 7 bases that match TRBD1. V dropped 5 bases and J dropped 0; count of bases not matched to a gene: 10. Per the germline V gene, CDR1 is SEHNR and CDR2 is FQNEAQ (reference sequence). CDR3 length: 17 amino acids. CDR3: CASSPKTGTPSYNEQFF. In nucleotides, the CDR3 is TGTGCCAGCAGCCCTAAGACAGGGACACCCTCCTACAATGAGCAGTTCTTC.

The gene calls are TRBV7-9 and TRBJ2-1; the D is unclear. The CDR3 length is 16 residues. Germline assignment: CDR1 SEHNR and CDR2 FQNEAQ (reference sequence). Trimming removed 1 base at V and 4 bases at J, with 14 bases between. The DNA for the CDR3 is TGTGCCAGCAGCTTAGATCCCCTCGGGCTTTACAATGAGCAGTTCTTC. This translates into CASSLDPLGLYNEQFF.

This clone was observed once. Different DNA sequences within this sample yield the same CDR3. The V call is TRBV2, the J call TRBJ1-5; no clear D. CDR1 is SNHLY and CDR2 is FYNNEI in the germline V gene. The CDR3 has 12 residues. V was shortened by 8 bases and J by 0 bases, with 5 bases between the two germline ends. The CDR3 bases are TGTGCCAGCCGAGATAGCAATCAGCCCCAGCATTTT. The encoded protein is CASRDSNQPQHF.

The V and J genes are TRBV10-3 and TRBJ2-7, with D maybe TRBD1 (5 bases). CDR3 size: 13 residues. Trimming pared 4 bases from V and 2 bases from J, leaving 9 bases between. Germline V gives CDR1 ENHRY, CDR2 SYGVKD. The CDR3 sequence: CAISGTQTYEQYF. Written as DNA, the CDR3 is TGTGCCATCAGTGGGACACAGACCTACGAGCAGTACTTC.

This chain joins TRBV7-2 and TRBJ1-5; D is undetermined. V shed 7 bases and J shed 6 bases, with 16 bases lying between them. Germline CDR1 is SGHTA and CDR2 is FQGNSA. The CDR3 runs 14 residues. CDR3 protein: CASTLDPGLQPQHF. CDR3 in DNA: TGTGCCAGCACCCTAGATCCTGGGCTTCAGCCCCAGCATTTT.

This rearrangement joins TRBV6-5 to TRBJ1-1; D ambiguous. This CDR3 contains 13 residues. CDR1 MNHEY and CDR2 SVGAGI come from the germline V gene. Between the trimmed V and J ends, which lost 2 bases and 0 bases, there was a span of 4 bases. CDR3 region: CASSYDMNTEAFF. The CDR3 DNA follows: TGTGCCAGCAGTTACGACATGAACACTGAAGCTTTCTTT.

The chain links TRBV6-1 to TRBJ1-5; D gene uncertain. V gave up 0 bases and J gave up 4 bases, with 10 bases separating them. This CDR3 has 15 amino acids. Germline assignment: CDR1 MNHNS and CDR2 SASEGT. The CDR3 region has the DNA TGTGCCAGCAGTGAAGCGCCTCGGATTAATCAGCCCCAGCATTTT. The encoded protein is CASSEAPRINQPQHF.

This clone appeared once. The chain joins TRBV7-8 to TRBJ2-1; D may be TRBD1 or TRBD2 (5 bases each). The CDR3 runs 16 residues. V shed 1 base and J shed 3 bases, with 13 bases lying between them. Germline CDR1 is SGHVS and CDR2 is FQNEAQ. CDR3 in DNA: TGTGCCAGCAGCTTAGTTGGGACGGGGATCTACAATGAGCAGTTCTTC. As protein: CASSLVGTGIYNEQFF.

The V and J genes are TRBV19 and TRBJ2-4; D is possibly TRBD1 (5 bases). The CDR3 length is 15 residues. V lost 5 bases and J 2 bases, leaving 13 bases between the germline ends. Germline assignment: CDR1 LNHDA and CDR2 SQIVND (reference sequence). The CDR3 sequence is CASSPRQLSKNIQYF. Here the CDR3 DNA reads TGTGCCAGTAGTCCACGACAGTTATCCAAAAACATTCAGTACTTC.

V is TRBV5-1 and J is TRBJ2-6; D possibly corresponds to TRBD1 (5 bases). Trimming removed 5 bases from V and 0 bases from J, with 9 bases in between. CDR3 size: 15 residues. Per germline, CDR1 SGHRS and CDR2 YFSETQ. The CDR3, as DNA: TGCGCCAGCAGAGCAGGGAACTCTGGGGCCAACGTCCTGACTTTC. It codes for CASRAGNSGANVLTF.

The genes are TRBV2 and TRBJ2-1; tentatively, D is TRBD1 or TRBD2 (5 bases each). There are 15 residues in the CDR3. V was trimmed by 5 bases and J by 2 bases, leaving 13 bases between them. Looked up from germline, CDR1 is SNHLY and CDR2 is FYNNEI. The CDR3 nucleotides read TGTGCCAGCAGTCGGTTAGAGGGGCCCTACAATGAGCAGTTCTTC. Amino acid sequence: CASSRLEGPYNEQFF.

The count of this clone is one. The genes are TRBV6-1 and TRBJ1-5; a weak D match, TRBD1 (5 bases). The V end lost 5 bases, the J end lost 7 bases, and 15 bases lay between the germline ends. Per germline, CDR1 MNHNS and CDR2 SASEGT. This CDR3 is built from 14 residues. The CDR3 DNA reads as TGTGCCAGCAGTAGGTCGGACAAACTACAGCCCCAGCATTTT. It is translated as CASSRSDKLQPQHF.

V and J are TRBV5-5 and TRBJ2-2; the match to TRBD2 covers 10 bases. Looked up from germline, CDR1 is SGHKS and CDR2 is YYEKEE (reference sequence). The length of the CDR3 is 15 residues. V lost 6 bases and J lost 4; bases outside the gene matches: 6. This CDR3 reads CASTGLAVITGELFF. CDR3 coding DNA: TGTGCCAGCACCGGACTAGCGGTTATCACCGGGGAGCTGTTTTTT.

The gene calls are TRBV19 and TRBJ2-7; a weak D match, TRBD1 (5 bases). Germline CDR1 and CDR2: LNHDA and SQIVND (reference sequence). V dropped 5 bases and J dropped 2 bases, with 16 bases sitting between them. The CDR3 length is 15 residues. The CDR3 sequence is CASSQRQGTTYEQYF. The CDR3 bases are TGTGCCAGTAGTCAACGGCAGGGAACAACCTACGAGCAGTACTTC.

The CDR3 loop is CASSRRRVPYEQYF. In DNA, the CDR3 is TGTGCCAGCAGCCGCAGGCGGGTCCCCTACGAGCAGTACTTC. The chain employs TRBV11-2 and TRBJ2-7, with D perhaps TRBD2 (5 bases). Germline CDR1 and CDR2: SGHAT and FQNNGV. This CDR3 has 14 residues. The V and J ends lost 5 bases and 2 bases respectively, with 13 bases between them.

The chain combines TRBV23-1 with TRBJ2-4; the D gene is possibly TRBD2 (6 bases). TRBV23-1 is sorted into the ORF group, with uncertain function. The V end was cut by 3 bases, the J end by 0 bases, with 15 bases between. The CDR3 loop spans 17 amino acids. Written as DNA, the CDR3 is TGCGCCAGCAGTCACACCGACGGGAGTTTAGCCAAAAACATTCAGTACTTC. Protein product: CASSHTDGSLAKNIQYF.